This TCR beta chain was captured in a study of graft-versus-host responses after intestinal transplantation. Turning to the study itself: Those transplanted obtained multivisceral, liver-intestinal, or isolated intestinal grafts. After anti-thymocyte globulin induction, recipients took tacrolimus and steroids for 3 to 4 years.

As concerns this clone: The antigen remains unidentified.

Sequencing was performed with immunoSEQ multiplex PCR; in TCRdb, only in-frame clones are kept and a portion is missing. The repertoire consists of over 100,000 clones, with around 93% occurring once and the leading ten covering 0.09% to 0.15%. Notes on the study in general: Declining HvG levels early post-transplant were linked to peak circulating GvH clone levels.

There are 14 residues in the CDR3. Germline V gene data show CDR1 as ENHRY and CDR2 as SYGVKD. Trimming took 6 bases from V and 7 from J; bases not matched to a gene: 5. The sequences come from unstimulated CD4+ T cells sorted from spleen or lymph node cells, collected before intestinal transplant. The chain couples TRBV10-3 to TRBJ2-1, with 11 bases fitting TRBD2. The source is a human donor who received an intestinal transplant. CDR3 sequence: CAIRDSGRGNEQFF. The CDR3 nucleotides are TGTGCCATCAGGGATAGCGGGAGGGGGAATGAGCAGTTCTTC.